This T cell receptor (beta chain) comes out of a study of radiotherapy plus CTLA-4 blockade in lung cancer. Profiling relied on immunoSEQ multiplex PCR, and the TCRdb table lists in-frame clones only, not all of them. The sample consists of about 73,000 clones, 87% of them appearing once. The source material was peripheral blood, sampled from a patient treated with radiotherapy plus ipilimumab. The receptor comes from a human donor with non-small cell lung cancer that progressed on radiotherapy plus ipilimumab.

The CDR3 DNA sequence: TGTGCCTGGAGTGACAGGGGCTTTTACGAGCAGTACTTC. It specifies CAWSDRGFYEQYF. The gene calls are TRBV30 and TRBJ2-7, with 7 bases identical to TRBD1. The CDR3 spans 13 residues. J gave up 4 bases and V 1 base, and 4 bases lay outside the gene matches. In germline, CDR1 is GTSNPN, CDR2 SVGIG (reference sequence). Full variable domain (rest looked up from reference TRBV30 and TRBJ2-7): SQTIHQWPATLVQPVGSPLSLECTVEGTSNPNLYWYRQAAGRGLQLLFYSVGIGQISSEVPQNLSASRPQDRQFILSSKKLLLSDSGFYLCAWSDRGFYEQYFGPGTRLTVT.